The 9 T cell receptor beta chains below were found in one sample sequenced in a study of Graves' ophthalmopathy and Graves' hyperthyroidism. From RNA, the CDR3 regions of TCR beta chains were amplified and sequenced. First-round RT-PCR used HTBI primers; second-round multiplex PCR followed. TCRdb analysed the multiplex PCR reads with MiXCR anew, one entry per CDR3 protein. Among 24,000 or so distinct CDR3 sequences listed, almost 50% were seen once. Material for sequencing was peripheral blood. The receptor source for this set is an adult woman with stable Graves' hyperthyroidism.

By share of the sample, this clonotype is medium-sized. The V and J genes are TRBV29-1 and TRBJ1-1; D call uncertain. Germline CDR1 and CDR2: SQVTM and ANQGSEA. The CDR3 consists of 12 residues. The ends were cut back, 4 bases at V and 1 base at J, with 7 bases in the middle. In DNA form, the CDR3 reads TGCAGCGTTGGGTCACCGAACACTGAAGCTTTCTTT. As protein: CSVGSPNTEAFF.

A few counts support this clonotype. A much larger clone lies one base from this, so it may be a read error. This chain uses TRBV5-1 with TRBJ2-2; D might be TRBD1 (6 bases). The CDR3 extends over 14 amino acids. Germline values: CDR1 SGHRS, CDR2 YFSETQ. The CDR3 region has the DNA TGCGCCAGCAGCTTACAGGGAAAGGCCGGGGAGCTGGTTTTT. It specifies CASSLQGKAGELVF.

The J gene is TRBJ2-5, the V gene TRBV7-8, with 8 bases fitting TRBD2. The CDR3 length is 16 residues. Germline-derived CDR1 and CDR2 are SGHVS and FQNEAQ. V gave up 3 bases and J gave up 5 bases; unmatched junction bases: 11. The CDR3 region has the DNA TGTGCCAGCAGCTTTTCGAGCGGGAGCGGGTGGGAGACCCAGTACTTC. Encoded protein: CASSFSSGSGWETQYF.

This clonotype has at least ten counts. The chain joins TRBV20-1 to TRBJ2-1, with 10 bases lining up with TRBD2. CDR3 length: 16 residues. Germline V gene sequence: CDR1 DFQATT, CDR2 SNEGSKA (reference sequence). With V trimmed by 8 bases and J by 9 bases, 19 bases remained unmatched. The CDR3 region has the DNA TGCAGTAAGAAAATCCCCGGGACTAGCGTCGCAGGTGAGCAGTTCTTC. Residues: CSKKIPGTSVAGEQFF.

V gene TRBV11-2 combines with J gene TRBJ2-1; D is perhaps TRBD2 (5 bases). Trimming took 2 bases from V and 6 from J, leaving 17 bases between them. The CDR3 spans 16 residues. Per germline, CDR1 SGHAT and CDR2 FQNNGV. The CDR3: CASSLIRAGEGNEQFF. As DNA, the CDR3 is TGTGCCAGCAGCTTAATAAGGGCCGGGGAAGGCAATGAGCAGTTCTTC.

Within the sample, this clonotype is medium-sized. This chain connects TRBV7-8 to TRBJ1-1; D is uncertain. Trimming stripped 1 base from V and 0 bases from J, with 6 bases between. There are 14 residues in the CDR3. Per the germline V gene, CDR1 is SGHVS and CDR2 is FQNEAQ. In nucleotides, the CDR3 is TGTGCCAGCAGCTTAGTCAGAATGAACACTGAAGCTTTCTTT. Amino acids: CASSLVRMNTEAFF. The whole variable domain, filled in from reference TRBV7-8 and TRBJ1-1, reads GAGVSQSPRYKVAKRGQDVALRCDPISGHVSLFWYQQALGQGPEFLTYFQNEAQLDKSGLPSDRFFAERPEGSVSTLKIQRTQQEDSAVYLCASSLVRMNTEAFFGQGTRLTVV.

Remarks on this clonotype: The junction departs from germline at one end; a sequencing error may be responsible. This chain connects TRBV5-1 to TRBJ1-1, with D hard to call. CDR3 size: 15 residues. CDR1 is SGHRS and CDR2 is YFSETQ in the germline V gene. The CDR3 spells CASSSGYGMNTEAFF. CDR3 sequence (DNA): TGCGCCAGCAGCTCAGGATACGGAATGAACACGGAAGCTTTCTTT.

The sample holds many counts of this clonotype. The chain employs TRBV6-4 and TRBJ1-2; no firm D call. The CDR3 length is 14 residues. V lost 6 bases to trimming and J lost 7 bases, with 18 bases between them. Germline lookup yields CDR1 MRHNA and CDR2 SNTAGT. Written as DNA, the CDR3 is TGTGCCAGCAGGGGAGGCCAAGGGATGAGTGGCTACACCTTC. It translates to CASRGGQGMSGYTF.

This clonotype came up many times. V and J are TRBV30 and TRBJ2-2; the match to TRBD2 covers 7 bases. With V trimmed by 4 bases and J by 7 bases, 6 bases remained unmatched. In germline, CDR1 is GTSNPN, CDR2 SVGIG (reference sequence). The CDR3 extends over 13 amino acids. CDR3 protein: CAWKRETVGELFF. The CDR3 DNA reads TGTGCCTGGAAGCGGGAAACGGTCGGGGAGCTGTTTTTT.